Below, 24 T cell receptor beta chains from the same sample are listed, as sequenced in a study of blood T cell repertoires in COVID-19. Clones were read by immunoSEQ multiplex PCR, and TCRdb kept only the in-frame ones, dropping some. The sample has under 150,000 clones; roughly four fifths are singletons. Sequenced input: peripheral blood. Every receptor here comes from a human donor in a cohort sampled during active COVID-19.

V and J are TRBV5-3 and TRBJ2-3; 9 bases line up with TRBD2. TRBV5-3 is labeled an ORF, and its function is uncertain. J gave up 4 bases and V 4 bases, and 10 bases lay outside the gene matches. CDR3 length equals 16 residues. The CDR3 here is CARSPCAGGSSDTQYF. As DNA, the CDR3 is TGTGCCAGAAGCCCTTGTGCGGGGGGGAGCTCAGATACGCAGTATTTT.

V gene TRBV9 combines with J gene TRBJ2-1, with 8 bases matching TRBD2. The CDR3 sequence is 18 residues long. Trimming cost V 0 bases and J 5 bases; bases outside gene matches: 13. Germline CDR1 is SGDLS and CDR2 is YYNGEE. CDR3 in amino acids: CASSVVGKSGGVDNEQFF. The CDR3 bases are TGTGCCAGCAGCGTAGTAGGGAAAAGCGGGGGAGTTGACAATGAGCAGTTCTTC.

This clone is a singleton in its sample. This chain's CDR3 is CASSLAVSGTGVGVSKLFF. The CDR3, as DNA: TGTGCCAGCAGCTTGGCCGTCTCAGGGACAGGGGTGGGAGTATCGAAACTGTTTTTT. The rearrangement uses TRBV5-4 and TRBJ1-4, with 10 nucleotides matching TRBD1. This CDR3 has 19 amino acids. V shed 0 bases and J 11 bases; nucleotides not matched to a gene: 19. CDR1 is SGHNT, CDR2 YYREEE, per germline (reference sequence).

The V call is TRBV9, the J call TRBJ2-5; perhaps TRBD2 as D (7 bases). Trimming left V 3 bases short and J 7 bases short, with 16 bases between. Germline-derived CDR1 and CDR2 are SGDLS and YYNGEE. CDR3 length: 14 residues. The CDR3 loop is CASSDAGGRGTQYF. CDR3 in DNA: TGTGCCAGCAGCGACGCCGGGGGGCGCGGGACCCAGTACTTC.

The J gene is TRBJ2-5, the V gene TRBV11-2, with D unclear. The CDR3 is made up of 14 amino acids. Germline V gene lookup returns CDR1 SGHAT and CDR2 FQNNGV. The V end lost 0 bases, the J end lost 5 bases, and 10 bases lay between the germline ends. The CDR3 loop reads CASSLEQLPETQYF. CDR3 bases: TGTGCCAGCAGCTTAGAACAACTACCTGAGACCCAGTACTTC. Together with reference TRBV11-2 and TRBJ2-5, the CDR3 gives the full variable domain: EAGVAQSPRYKIIEKRQSVAFWCNPISGHATLYWYQQILGQGPKLLIQFQNNGVVDDSQLPKDRFSAERLKGVDSTLKIQPAKLEDSAVYLCASSLEQLPETQYFGPGTRLLVL.

The chain recombines TRBV19 with TRBJ1-5; D possibly corresponds to TRBD1 (5 bases). This CDR3 is built from 18 residues. V was pared by 0 bases and J by 0 bases, with 15 bases between. Germline loops: CDR1 LNHDA, CDR2 SQIVND (reference sequence). The DNA for the CDR3 is TGTGCCAGTAGTATAGAGGGGGGGGACTTTTATAGCAATCAGCCCCAGCATTTT. It is translated as CASSIEGGDFYSNQPQHF. Based on the CDR3 plus reference TRBV19 and TRBJ1-5, the full variable domain is DGGITQSPKYLFRKEGQNVTLSCEQNLNHDAMYWYRQDPGQGLRLIYYSQIVNDFQKGDIAEGYSVSREKKESFPLTVTSAQKNPTAFYLCASSIEGGDFYSNQPQHFGDGTRLSIL.

The chain carries TRBV11-2 and TRBJ1-1; D is unresolved. Germline V gene data show CDR1 as SGHAT and CDR2 as FQNNGV. CDR3 size: 11 residues. V dropped 0 bases and J dropped 11 bases, with 7 bases sitting between them. CDR3 DNA: TGTGCCAGCAGCTTAGACAGGCATGCTTTCTTT. Translated: CASSLDRHAFF.

The rearrangement uses TRBV5-6 and TRBJ2-7, with D possibly TRBD1 on 6 matching bases. The CDR3 is made up of 15 amino acids. In germline, CDR1 is SGHDT, CDR2 YYEEEE. The ends were cut back, 0 bases at V and 5 bases at J, with 15 bases in the middle. CDR3 coding DNA: TGTGCCAGCAGCTTGGGCGTTACAGGGCCCCACGAGCAGTACTTC. Translating it yields CASSLGVTGPHEQYF.

The J gene is TRBJ2-5, the V gene TRBV21-1; the DNA was not used to check the table's D call, TRBD2. TRBV21-1 is a pseudogene segment. This CDR3 has 15 amino acids. CDR3 sequence (DNA): TGTGCCAGCAGCCCTCGGGGCGGGGAGGAAGAGACCCAGTACTTC. Protein: CASSPRGGEEETQYF.

The chain uses TRBV7-2 and TRBJ2-1; 12 bases match TRBD2. V gave up 2 bases and J gave up 0 bases; unmatched junction bases: 8. In germline, CDR1 is SGHTA, CDR2 FQGNSA. CDR3 length: 19 residues. CDR3 coding DNA: TGTGCCAGCAGCTTACCCCCTAGCGGGGGGGTTAGCTCCTACAATGAGCAGTTCTTC. This sequence encodes CASSLPPSGGVSSYNEQFF.

Only a few counts were recorded for this clone. The CDR3 is CASSEGQGIYNEQFF. In nucleotides, the CDR3 is TGTGCCAGTAGTGAGGGACAGGGTATCTACAATGAGCAGTTCTTC. The gene calls are TRBV19 and TRBJ2-1; 9 bases agree with TRBD1. Trimming took 5 bases from V and 3 from J; bases not matched to a gene: 5. Germline V gene data show CDR1 as LNHDA and CDR2 as SQIVND (reference sequence). This CDR3 spans 15 amino acids.

V is TRBV11-2 and J is TRBJ2-3; weak D call: TRBD1 (7 bases). The CDR3 contains 18 residues. The germline V gene has CDR1 SGHAT and CDR2 FQNNGV. Trimming took 3 bases from V and 7 from J, leaving 26 bases between them. The CDR3, as DNA: TGTGCCAGCAGCTTGCGATGGGCAAGACAGGGAGGTACCCATACGCAGTATTTT. Its translation: CASSLRWARQGGTHTQYF.

The J gene is TRBJ1-6, the V gene TRBV6-5; maybe TRBD1 (5 bases). The CDR3 contains 15 residues. Germline-derived CDR1 and CDR2 are MNHEY and SVGAGI. V was clipped by 7 bases and J by 7 bases, with 17 bases between them. In nucleotides, the CDR3 is TGTGCCAGCACCTCACCGACAGTCTCCAATTCACCCCTCCACTTT. Its protein product is CASTSPTVSNSPLHF.

This clone occurred a few times. The rearrangement uses TRBV9 and TRBJ1-1; TRBD1 matches at 8 bases. CDR3 size: 16 residues. Per germline, CDR1 SGDLS and CDR2 YYNGEE. J lost 0 bases, V lost 3 bases, and 7 bases had no gene match. In nucleotides, the CDR3 is TGTGCCAGCAGCGCTTACAGGGGGGGAATGAACACTGAAGCTTTCTTT. Protein: CASSAYRGGMNTEAFF. Complete variable domain (other parts from reference TRBV9 and TRBJ1-1): DSGVTQTPKHLITATGQRVTLRCSPRSGDLSVYWYQQSLDQGLQFLIQYYNGEERAKGNILERFSAQQFPDLHSELNLSSLELGDSALYFCASSAYRGGMNTEAFFGQGTRLTVV.

The chain is built from TRBV3-1 (or the pseudogene TRBV3-2) and TRBJ1-4; D possibly corresponds to TRBD1 (5 bases). The V gene lost 4 bases and the J gene lost 4 bases, with 10 bases spanning the gap. Per germline, CDR1 LGHDT and CDR2 YNNKEL (reference sequence). CDR3 length equals 14 residues. CDR3 in amino acids: CASSPLQDNEKLFF. DNA of the CDR3: TGTGCCAGCAGCCCATTACAGGATAATGAAAAACTGTTTTTT.

In this sample, this clone turned up a few times. The chain has TRBV7-8 and TRBJ2-7; tentatively, D is TRBD2 (6 bases). Trimming removed 5 bases from V and 2 bases from J, with 19 bases in between. Germline values: CDR1 SGHVS, CDR2 FQNEAQ. This CDR3 has 16 residues. The CDR3: CASSPSSGDSPYEQYF. CDR3 nucleotides: TGTGCCAGCAGCCCTAGCTCGGGGGATTCCCCCTACGAGCAGTACTTC.

The chain couples TRBV5-1 to TRBJ1-6; 10 bases match TRBD1. The CDR3 has 15 amino acids. V dropped 0 bases and J dropped 8; count of bases not matched to a gene: 2. CDR1 and CDR2 from the germline V gene are SGHRS and YFSETQ. The CDR3: CASSLGQGAHSPLHF. The DNA of the CDR3 is TGCGCCAGCAGCTTGGGACAGGGGGCACATTCACCCCTCCACTTT.

J is TRBJ1-6 and V is TRBV5-1; TRBD1 agrees at 7 bases. Germline trimming cut 6 bases from V and 9 bases from J; bases unmatched to any gene: 6. The germline V gene encodes CDR1 SGHRS and CDR2 YFSETQ. This CDR3 comprises 13 residues. The CDR3 DNA is TGCGCCAGCACCAGGGACAGTGCTTCACCCCTCCACTTT. It translates to CASTRDSASPLHF.

This chain connects TRBV11-1 to TRBJ1-1, with D perhaps TRBD1 (6 bases). Trimming took off 3 bases at V and 8 bases at J, with 13 bases between the two ends. The CDR3 is made up of 13 amino acids. Looked up from germline, CDR1 is SGHAT and CDR2 is FQDESV (reference sequence). CDR3 sequence reads: CASSFQGPGEAFF. Here the CDR3 DNA reads TGTGCCAGCAGCTTTCAGGGGCCTGGCGAAGCTTTCTTT.

The chain joins TRBV7-9 to TRBJ1-3; D not resolved. Germline loops: CDR1 SEHNR, CDR2 FQNEAQ (reference sequence). V lost 3 bases, J lost 0 bases, and 12 bases lay in between. The CDR3 has 16 amino acids. The CDR3 DNA is TGTGCCAGCAGCTTTGCTCCCGTGAGCTCTGGAAACACCATATATTTT. Translated, it gives CASSFAPVSSGNTIYF.

The chain recombines TRBV19 with TRBJ1-1; TRBD1 might be the D (6 bases). There are 17 residues in the CDR3. Trimming removed 6 bases at V and 4 bases at J, with 24 bases between. Germline V gives CDR1 LNHDA, CDR2 SQIVND (reference sequence). The CDR3 sequence: CASRIQGTMSWATEAFF. DNA for the CDR3: TGTGCCAGTAGAATACAGGGAACTATGAGTTGGGCCACTGAAGCTTTCTTT.

The rearrangement joins TRBV13 to TRBJ2-1, with TRBD1 as a possible D gene (5 bases). V was shortened by 5 bases and J by 3 bases, with 17 bases between the two germline ends. Germline CDR1 PRHDT, CDR2 FYEKMQ (reference sequence). This CDR3 region has 16 residues. CDR3 bases: TGTGCCAGCAGCCTTACGTATCAGGGCAACTACAATGAGCAGTTCTTC. It yields the protein CASSLTYQGNYNEQFF.

The CDR3 spells CASSFGGATNEKLFF. The DNA of the CDR3 is TGTGCCAGCAGCTTTGGGGGGGCAACTAATGAAAAACTGTTTTTT. This sequence joins TRBV5-4 and TRBJ1-4; D may be TRBD1 (5 bases). Germline-derived CDR1 and CDR2 are SGHNT and YYREEE (reference sequence). Between the trimmed V and J ends, which lost 2 bases and 0 bases, there was a span of 8 bases. CDR3 length: 15 amino acids.

This chain uses TRBV6-5 with TRBJ2-7; maybe TRBD1 (6 bases). V lost 8 bases, J lost 1 base, and 12 bases lay in between. The CDR3 covers 13 residues. Germline V gene sequence: CDR1 MNHEY, CDR2 SVGAGI. Written as DNA, the CDR3 is TGTGCCAGCGCCAGGGGTCCTTCCTACGAGCAGTACTTC. It codes for CASARGPSYEQYF.